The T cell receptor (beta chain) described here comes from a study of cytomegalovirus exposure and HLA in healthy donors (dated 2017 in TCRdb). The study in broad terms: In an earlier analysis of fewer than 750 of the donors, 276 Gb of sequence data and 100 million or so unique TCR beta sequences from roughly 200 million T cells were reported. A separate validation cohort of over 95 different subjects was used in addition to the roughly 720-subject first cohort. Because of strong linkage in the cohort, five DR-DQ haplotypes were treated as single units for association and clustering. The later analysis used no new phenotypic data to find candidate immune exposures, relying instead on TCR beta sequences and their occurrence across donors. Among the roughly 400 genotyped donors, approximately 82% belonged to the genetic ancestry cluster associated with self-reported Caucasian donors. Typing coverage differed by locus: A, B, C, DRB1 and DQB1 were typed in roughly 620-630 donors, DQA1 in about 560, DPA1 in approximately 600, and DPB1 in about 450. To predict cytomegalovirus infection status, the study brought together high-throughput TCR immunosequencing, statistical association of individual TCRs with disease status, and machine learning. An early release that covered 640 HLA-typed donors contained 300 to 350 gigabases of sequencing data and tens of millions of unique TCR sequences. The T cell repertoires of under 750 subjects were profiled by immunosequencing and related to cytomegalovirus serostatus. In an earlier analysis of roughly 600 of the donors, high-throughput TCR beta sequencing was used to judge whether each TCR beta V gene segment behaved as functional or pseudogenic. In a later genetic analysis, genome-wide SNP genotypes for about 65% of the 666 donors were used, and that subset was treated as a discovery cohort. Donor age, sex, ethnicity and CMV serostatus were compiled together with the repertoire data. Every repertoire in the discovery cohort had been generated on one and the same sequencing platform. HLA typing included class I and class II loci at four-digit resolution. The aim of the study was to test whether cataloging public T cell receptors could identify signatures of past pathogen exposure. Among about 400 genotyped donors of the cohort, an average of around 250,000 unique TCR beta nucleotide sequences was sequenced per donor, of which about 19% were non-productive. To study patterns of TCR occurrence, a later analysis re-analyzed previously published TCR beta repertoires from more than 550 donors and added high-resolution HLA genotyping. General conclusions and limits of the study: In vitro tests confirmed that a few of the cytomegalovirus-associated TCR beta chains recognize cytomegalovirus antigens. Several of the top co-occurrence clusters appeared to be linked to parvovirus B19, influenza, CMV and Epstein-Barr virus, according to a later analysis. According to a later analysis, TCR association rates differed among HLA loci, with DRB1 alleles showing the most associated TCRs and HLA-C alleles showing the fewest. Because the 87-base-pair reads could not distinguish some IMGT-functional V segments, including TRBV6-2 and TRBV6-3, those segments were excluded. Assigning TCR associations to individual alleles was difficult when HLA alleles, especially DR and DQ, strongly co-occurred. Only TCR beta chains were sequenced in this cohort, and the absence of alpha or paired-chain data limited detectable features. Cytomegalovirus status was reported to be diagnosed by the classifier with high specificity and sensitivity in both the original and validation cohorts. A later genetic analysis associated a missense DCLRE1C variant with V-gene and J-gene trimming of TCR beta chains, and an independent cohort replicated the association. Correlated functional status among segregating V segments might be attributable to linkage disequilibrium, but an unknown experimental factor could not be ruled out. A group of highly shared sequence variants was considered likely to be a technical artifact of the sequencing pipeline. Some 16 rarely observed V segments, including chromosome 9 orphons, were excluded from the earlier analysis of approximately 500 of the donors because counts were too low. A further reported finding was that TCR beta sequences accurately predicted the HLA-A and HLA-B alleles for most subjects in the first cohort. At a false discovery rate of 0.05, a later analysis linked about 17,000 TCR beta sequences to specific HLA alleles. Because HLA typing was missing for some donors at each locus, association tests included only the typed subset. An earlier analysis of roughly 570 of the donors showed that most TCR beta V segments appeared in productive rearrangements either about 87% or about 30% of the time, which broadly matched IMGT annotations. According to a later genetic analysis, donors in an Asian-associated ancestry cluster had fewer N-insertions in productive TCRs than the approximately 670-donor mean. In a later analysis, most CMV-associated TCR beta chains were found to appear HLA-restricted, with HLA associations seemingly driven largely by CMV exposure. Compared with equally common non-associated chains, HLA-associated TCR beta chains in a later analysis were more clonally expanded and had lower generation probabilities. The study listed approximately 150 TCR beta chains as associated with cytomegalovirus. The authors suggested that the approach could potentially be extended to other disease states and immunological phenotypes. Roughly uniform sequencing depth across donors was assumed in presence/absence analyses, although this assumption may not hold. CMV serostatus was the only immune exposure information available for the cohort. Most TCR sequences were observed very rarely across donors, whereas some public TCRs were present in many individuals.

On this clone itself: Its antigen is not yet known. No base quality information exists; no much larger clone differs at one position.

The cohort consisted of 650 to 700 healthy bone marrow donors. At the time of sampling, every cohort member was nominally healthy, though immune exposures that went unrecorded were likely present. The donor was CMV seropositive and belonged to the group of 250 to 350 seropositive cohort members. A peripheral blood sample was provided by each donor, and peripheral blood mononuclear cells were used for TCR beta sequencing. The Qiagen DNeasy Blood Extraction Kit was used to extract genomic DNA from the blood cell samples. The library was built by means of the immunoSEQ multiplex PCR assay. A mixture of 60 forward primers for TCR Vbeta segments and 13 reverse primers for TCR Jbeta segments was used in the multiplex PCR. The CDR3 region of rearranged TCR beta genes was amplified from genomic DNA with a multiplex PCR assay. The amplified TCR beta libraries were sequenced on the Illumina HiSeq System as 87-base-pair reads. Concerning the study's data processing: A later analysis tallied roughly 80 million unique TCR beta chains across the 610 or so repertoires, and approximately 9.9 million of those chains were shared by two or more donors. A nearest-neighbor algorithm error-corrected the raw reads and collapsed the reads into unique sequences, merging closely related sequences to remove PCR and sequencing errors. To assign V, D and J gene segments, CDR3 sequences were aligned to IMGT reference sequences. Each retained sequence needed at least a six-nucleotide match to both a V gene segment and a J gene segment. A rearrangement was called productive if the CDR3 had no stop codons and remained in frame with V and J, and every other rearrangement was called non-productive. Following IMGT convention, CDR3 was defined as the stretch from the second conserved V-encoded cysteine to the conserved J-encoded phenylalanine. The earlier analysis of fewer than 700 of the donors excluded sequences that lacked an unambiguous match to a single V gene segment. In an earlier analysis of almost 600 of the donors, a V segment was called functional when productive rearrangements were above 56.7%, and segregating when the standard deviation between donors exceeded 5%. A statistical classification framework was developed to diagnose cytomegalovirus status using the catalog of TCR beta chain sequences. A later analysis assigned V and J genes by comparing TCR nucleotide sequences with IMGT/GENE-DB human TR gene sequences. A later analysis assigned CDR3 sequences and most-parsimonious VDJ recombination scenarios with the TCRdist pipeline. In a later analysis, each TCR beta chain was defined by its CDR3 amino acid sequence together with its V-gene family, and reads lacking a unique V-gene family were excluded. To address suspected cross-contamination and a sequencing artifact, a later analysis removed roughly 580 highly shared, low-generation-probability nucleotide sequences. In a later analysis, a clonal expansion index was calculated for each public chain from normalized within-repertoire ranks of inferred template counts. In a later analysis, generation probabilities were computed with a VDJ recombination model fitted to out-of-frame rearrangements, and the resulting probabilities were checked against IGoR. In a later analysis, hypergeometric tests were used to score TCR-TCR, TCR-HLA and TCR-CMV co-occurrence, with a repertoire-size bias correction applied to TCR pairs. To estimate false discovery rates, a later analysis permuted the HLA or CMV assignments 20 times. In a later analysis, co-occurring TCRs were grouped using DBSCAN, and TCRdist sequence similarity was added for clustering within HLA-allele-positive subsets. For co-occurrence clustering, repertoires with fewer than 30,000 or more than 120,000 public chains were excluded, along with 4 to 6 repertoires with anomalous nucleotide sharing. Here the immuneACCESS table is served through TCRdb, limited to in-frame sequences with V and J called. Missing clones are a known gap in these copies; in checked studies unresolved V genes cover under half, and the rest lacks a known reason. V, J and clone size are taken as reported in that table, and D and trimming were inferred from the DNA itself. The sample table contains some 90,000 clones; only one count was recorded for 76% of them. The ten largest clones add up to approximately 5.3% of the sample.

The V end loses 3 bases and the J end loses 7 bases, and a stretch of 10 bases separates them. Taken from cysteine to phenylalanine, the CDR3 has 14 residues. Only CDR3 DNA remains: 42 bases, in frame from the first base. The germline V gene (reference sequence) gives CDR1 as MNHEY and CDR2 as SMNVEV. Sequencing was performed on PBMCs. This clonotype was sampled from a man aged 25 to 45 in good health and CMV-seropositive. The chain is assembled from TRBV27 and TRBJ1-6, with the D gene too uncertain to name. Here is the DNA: TGTGCCAGCAGTTTGTTGACGGGGAATTCACCCCTCCACTTT. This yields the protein CASSLLTGNSPLHF.